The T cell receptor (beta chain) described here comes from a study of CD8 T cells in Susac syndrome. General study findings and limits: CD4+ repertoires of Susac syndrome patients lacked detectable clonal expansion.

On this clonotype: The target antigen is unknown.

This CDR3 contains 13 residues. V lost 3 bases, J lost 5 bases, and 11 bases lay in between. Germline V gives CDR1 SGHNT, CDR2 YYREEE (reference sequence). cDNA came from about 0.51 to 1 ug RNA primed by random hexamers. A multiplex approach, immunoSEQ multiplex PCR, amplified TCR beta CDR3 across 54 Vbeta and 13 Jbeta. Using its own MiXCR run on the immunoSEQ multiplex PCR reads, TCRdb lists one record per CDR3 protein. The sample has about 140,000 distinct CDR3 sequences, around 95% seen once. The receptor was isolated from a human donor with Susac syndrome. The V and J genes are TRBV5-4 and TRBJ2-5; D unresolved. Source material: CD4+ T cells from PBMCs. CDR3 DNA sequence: TGTGCCAGCAGCTCATCCCAGAGGGAGACCCAGTACTTC. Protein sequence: CASSSSQRETQYF. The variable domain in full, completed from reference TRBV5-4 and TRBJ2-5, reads ETGVTQSPTHLIKTRGQQVTLRCSSQSGHNTVSWYQQALGQGPQFIFQYYREEENGRGNFPPRFSGLQFPNYSSELNVNALELDDSALYLCASSSSQRETQYFGPGTRLLVL.